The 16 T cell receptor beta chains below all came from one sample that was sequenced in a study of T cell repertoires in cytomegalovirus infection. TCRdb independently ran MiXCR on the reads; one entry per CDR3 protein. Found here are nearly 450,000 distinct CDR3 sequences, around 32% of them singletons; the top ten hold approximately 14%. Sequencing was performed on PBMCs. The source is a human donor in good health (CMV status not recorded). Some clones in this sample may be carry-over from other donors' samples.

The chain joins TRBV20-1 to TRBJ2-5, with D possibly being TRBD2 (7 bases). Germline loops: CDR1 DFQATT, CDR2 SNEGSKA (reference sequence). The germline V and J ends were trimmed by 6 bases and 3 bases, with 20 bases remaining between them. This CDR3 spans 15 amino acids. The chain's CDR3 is CSASTTGGPKETQYF. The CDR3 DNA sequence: TGCAGTGCGTCAACTACCGGGGGGCCAAAAGAGACCCAGTACTTC.

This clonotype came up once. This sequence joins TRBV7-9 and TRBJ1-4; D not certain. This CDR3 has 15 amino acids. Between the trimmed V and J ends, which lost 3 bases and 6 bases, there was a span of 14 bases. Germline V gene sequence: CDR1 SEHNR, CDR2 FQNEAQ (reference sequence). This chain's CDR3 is CASSFRGSEDEKLFF. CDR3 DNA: TGTGCCAGCAGCTTCCGCGGCAGTGAGGATGAAAAACTGTTTTTT.

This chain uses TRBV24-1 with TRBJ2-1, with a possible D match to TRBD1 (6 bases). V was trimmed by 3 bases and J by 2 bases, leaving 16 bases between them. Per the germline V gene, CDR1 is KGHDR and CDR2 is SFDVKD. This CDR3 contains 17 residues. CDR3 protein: CATSDVAGTSPYNEQFF. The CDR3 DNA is TGTGCCACCAGTGATGTTGCCGGGACAAGTCCCTACAATGAGCAGTTCTTC.

In nucleotides, the CDR3 is TGTGCCAGCAGTTTATCGGACAGCCAAGAGACCCAGTACTTC. Amino acid sequence: CASSLSDSQETQYF. V and J are TRBV12-3 or TRBV12-4 and TRBJ2-5; possibly TRBD1 for D (6 bases). There are 14 residues in the CDR3. V shed 2 bases and J shed 1 base, with 8 bases lying between them.

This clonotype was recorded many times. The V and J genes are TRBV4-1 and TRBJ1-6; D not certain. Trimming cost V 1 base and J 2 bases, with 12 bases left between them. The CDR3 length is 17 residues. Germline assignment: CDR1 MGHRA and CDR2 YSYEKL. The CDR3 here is CASSQVWEGTYNSPLHF. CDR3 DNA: TGCGCCAGCAGCCAAGTCTGGGAGGGAACCTATAATTCACCCCTCCACTTT.

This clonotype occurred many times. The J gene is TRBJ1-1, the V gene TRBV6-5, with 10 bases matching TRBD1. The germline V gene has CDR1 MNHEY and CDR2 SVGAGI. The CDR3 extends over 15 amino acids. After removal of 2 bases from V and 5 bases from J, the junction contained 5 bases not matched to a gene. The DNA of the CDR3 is TGTGCCAGCAGTTACAGGACAGGGGGGGATACTGAAGCTTTCTTT. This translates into CASSYRTGGDTEAFF.

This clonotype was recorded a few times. CDR3 bases: TGTGCCAGTAGTGCCCGCCCGGGACGGATTAAGGAGGGGCTGTTTTTT. As protein: CASSARPGRIKEGLFF. This rearrangement joins TRBV19 to TRBJ1-4, with D tentatively TRBD1 (5 bases). Germline CDR1 and CDR2: LNHDA and SQIVND (reference sequence). The V and J ends lost 5 bases and 14 bases respectively, with 27 bases between them. This CDR3 comprises 16 residues.

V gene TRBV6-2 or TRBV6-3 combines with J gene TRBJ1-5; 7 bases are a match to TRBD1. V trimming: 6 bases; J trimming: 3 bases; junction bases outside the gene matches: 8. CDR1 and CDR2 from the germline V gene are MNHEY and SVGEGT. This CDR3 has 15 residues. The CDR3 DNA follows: TGTGCCAGCAGGACCCGGGACAGCCTCAATCAGCCCCAGCATTTT. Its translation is CASRTRDSLNQPQHF.

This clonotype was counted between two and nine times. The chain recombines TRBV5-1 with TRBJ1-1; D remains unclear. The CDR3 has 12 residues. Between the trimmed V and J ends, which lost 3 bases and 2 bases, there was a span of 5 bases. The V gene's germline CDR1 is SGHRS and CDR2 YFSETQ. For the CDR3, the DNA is TGCGCCAGCAGCTCCACCAACACTGAAGCTTTCTTT. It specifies CASSSTNTEAFF.

Here the CDR3 reads CASSDGLATGKDEQFF. The CDR3 bases are TGTGCCAGCAGTGATGGACTAGCTACGGGGAAGGATGAGCAGTTCTTC. The J gene is TRBJ2-1, the V gene TRBV25-1, with 8 bases aligning to TRBD2. This CDR3 has 16 residues. The V gene's germline CDR1 is MGHDK and CDR2 SYGVNS. With V trimmed by 3 bases and J by 8 bases, 12 bases remained unmatched.

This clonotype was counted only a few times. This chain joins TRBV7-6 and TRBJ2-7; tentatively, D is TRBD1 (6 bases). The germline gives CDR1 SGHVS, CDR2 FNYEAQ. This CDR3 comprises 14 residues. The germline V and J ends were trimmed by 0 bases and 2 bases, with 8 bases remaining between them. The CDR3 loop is CASSLADSPYEQYF. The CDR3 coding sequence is TGTGCCAGCAGCTTAGCGGACAGTCCCTACGAGCAGTACTTC.

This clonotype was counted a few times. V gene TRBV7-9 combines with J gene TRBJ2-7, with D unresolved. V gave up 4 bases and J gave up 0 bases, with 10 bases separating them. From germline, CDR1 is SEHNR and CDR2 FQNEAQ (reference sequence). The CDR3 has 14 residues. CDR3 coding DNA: TGTGCCAGCAGCTCCGACAACCCCTCCTACGAGCAGTACTTC. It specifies CASSSDNPSYEQYF.

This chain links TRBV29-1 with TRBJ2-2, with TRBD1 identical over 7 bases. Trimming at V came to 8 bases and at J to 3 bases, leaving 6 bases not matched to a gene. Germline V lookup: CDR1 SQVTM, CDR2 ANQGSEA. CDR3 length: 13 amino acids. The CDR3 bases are TGCAGCACTGGTGGGACAGACACCGGGGAGCTGTTTTTT. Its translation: CSTGGTDTGELFF.

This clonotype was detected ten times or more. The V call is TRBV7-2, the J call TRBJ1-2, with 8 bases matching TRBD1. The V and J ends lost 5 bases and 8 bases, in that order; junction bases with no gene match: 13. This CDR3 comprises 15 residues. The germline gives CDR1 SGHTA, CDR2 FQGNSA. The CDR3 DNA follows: TGTGCCAGCAGCGCGTCCCCGACAGGGGTACGAGGCTACACCTTC. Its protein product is CASSASPTGVRGYTF.

CDR3 residues: CASSSGAGELFF. The CDR3 region has the DNA TGTGCCAGCAGTTCGGGGGCCGGGGAGCTGTTTTTT. The V and J genes are TRBV12-3 or TRBV12-4 and TRBJ2-2; D perhaps matches TRBD2 (6 bases). The CDR3 runs 12 residues. The V and J ends lost 4 bases and 6 bases respectively, with 6 bases between them.

The CDR3 sequence: CASSTAGLSYTF. CDR3 DNA: TGTGCCAGCAGTACCGCCGGGCTGAGCTACACCTTC. This chain joins TRBV6-5 and TRBJ1-2; D is ambiguous. CDR3 size: 12 residues. V shed 5 bases and J shed 9 bases, with 13 bases lying between them. Per the germline V gene, CDR1 is MNHEY and CDR2 is SVGAGI.